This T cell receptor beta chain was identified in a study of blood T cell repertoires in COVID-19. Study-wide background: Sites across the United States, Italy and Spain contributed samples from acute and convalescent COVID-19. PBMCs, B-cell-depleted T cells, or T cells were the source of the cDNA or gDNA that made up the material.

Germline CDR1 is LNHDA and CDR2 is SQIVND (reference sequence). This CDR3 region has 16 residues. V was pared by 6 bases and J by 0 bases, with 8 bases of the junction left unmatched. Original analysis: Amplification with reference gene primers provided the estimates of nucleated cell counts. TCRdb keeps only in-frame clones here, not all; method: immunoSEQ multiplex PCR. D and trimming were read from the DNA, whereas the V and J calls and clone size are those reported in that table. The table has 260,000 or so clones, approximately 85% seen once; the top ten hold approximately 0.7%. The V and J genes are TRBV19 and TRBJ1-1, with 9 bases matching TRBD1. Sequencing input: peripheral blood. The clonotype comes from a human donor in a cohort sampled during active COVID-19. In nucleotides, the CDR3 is TGTGCCAGTAGGCCCGGGACAGGGAACATGAACACTGAAGCTTTCTTT. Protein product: CASRPGTGNMNTEAFF.